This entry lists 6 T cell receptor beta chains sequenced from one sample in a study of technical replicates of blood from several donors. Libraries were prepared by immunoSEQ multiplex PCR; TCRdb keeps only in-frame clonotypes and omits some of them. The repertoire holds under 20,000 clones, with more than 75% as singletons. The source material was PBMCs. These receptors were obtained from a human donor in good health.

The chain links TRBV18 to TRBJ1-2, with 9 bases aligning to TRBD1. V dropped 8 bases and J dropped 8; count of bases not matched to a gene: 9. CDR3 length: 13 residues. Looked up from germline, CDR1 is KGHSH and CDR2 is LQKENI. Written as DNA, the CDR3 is TGTGCCAGCCGGGACAGGGAAAGAGAAGGCTACACCTTC. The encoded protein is CASRDREREGYTF.

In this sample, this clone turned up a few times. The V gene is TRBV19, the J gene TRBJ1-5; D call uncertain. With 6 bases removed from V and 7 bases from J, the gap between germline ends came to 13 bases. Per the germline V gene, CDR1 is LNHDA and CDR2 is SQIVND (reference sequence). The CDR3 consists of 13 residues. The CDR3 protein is CASRPGLIQPQHF. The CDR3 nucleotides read TGTGCCAGTAGACCAGGACTGATCCAGCCCCAGCATTTT.

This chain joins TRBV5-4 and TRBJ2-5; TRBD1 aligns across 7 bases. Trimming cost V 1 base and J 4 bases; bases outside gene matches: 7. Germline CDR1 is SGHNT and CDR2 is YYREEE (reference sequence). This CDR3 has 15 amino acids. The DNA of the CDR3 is TGTGCCAGCAGCTTGTATACAGGGGTCGGAGAGACCCAGTACTTC. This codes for CASSLYTGVGETQYF.

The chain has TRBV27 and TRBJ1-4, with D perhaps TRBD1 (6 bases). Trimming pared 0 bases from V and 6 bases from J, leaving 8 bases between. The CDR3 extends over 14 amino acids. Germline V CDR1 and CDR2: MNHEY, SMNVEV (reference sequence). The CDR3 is CASSLSRGDEKLFF. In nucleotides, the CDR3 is TGTGCCAGCAGTTTATCCAGGGGAGATGAAAAACTGTTTTTT.

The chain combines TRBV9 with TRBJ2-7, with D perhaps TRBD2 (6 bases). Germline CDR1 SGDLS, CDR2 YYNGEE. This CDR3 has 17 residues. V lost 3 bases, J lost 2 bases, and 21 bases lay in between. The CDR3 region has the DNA TGTGCCAGCAGCGCCACCCTTGGGGGGTTCAGGCCCTACGAGCAGTACTTC. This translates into CASSATLGGFRPYEQYF. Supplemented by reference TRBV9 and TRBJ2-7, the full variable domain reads DSGVTQTPKHLITATGQRVTLRCSPRSGDLSVYWYQQSLDQGLQFLIQYYNGEERAKGNILERFSAQQFPDLHSELNLSSLELGDSALYFCASSATLGGFRPYEQYFGPGTRLTVT.

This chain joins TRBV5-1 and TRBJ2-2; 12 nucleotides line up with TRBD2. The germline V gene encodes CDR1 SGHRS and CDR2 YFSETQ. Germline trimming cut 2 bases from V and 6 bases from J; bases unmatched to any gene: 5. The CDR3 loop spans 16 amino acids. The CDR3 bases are TGCGCCAGCAGCTTACAACTAGCGGGAGGCTCCGGGGAGCTGTTTTTT. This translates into CASSLQLAGGSGELFF.